The 22 T cell receptor beta chains reported below all come from one sample, sequenced in a study of blood T cell repertoires in COVID-19. Sequenced by immunoSEQ multiplex PCR; TCRdb stores in-frame clones only, minus some. The sample carries about 210,000 clones, about 90% recorded once. The sequenced sample consisted of peripheral blood. These receptors were obtained from a man aged 25-45 years with acute or convalescent COVID-19.

The chain has TRBV2 and TRBJ1-3; D remains ambiguous. The V gene lost 1 base and the J gene lost 7 bases, with 17 bases spanning the gap. The germline gives CDR1 SNHLY, CDR2 FYNNEI. The CDR3 extends over 16 amino acids. CDR3 amino acids: CASSEVSFPSDNTIYF. CDR3 DNA sequence: TGTGCCAGCAGTGAAGTCAGTTTCCCAAGTGATAACACCATATATTTT. Full variable domain (missing parts from reference TRBV2 and TRBJ1-3): EPEVTQTPSHQVTQMGQEVILRCVPISNHLYFYWYRQILGQKVEFLVSFYNNEISEKSEIFDDQFSVERPDGSNFTLKIRSTKLEDSAMYFCASSEVSFPSDNTIYFGEGSWLTVV.

The chain links TRBV5-5 to TRBJ2-1, with TRBD1 matching 9 bases. Trimming took 2 bases from V and 5 from J; bases not matched to a gene: 5. The V gene's germline CDR1 is SGHKS and CDR2 YYEKEE (reference sequence). The CDR3 sequence is 15 residues long. CDR3 nucleotides: TGTGCCAGCAGCTTCCGGGACAGGGTCAACAATGAGCAGTTCTTC. It specifies CASSFRDRVNNEQFF.

This clone is a singleton in its sample. The chain is built from TRBV19 and TRBJ1-5; D perhaps matches TRBD1 (6 bases). This CDR3 is 16 amino acids long. With 1 base removed from V and 3 bases from J, the gap between germline ends came to 13 bases. The germline CDR1 and CDR2 sequences are LNHDA and SQIVND (reference sequence). The CDR3 region has the DNA TGTGCCAGTAGTATAGTAGGCAAGGGGGTCAATCAGCCCCAGCATTTT. This gives the protein CASSIVGKGVNQPQHF.

The V gene is TRBV15, the J gene TRBJ1-1; D remains ambiguous. CDR1 LNHNV and CDR2 YYDKDF come from the germline V gene (reference sequence). Trimming removed 4 bases at V and 3 bases at J, with 15 bases between. CDR3 length: 15 residues. The CDR3 reads CATSKGLGRDTEAFF. CDR3 sequence (DNA): TGTGCCACCAGCAAAGGGTTAGGGAGGGACACTGAAGCTTTCTTT.

The chain carries TRBV3-1 (or the pseudogene TRBV3-2) and TRBJ2-5; D might be TRBD1 (6 bases). CDR1 is LGHDT, CDR2 YNNKEL, per germline (reference sequence). The CDR3 covers 16 residues. V was pared by 4 bases and J by 0 bases, with 15 bases between. The CDR3 coding sequence is TGTGCCAGCAGCCTCACCAGGGGACAAGACCAAGAGACCCAGTACTTC. Protein: CASSLTRGQDQETQYF.

This chain connects TRBV30 to TRBJ1-3; D is ambiguous. V was shortened by 6 bases and J by 9 bases, with 21 bases between the two germline ends. Germline lookup yields CDR1 GTSNPN and CDR2 SVGIG (reference sequence). The CDR3 contains 14 residues. CDR3 sequence (DNA): TGTGCCTGCCCCTCGCGGGGTGAAGAAGGCACCATATATTTT. Its protein product is CACPSRGEEGTIYF.

The chain employs TRBV7-6 and TRBJ2-1; D perhaps matches TRBD2 (6 bases). The CDR3 has 13 amino acids. Germline CDR1 is SGHVS and CDR2 is FNYEAQ. Trimming shortened V by 5 bases and J by 7 bases, and 12 bases separated the two germline ends. CDR3 residues: CASSTPLANEQFF. Written as DNA, the CDR3 is TGTGCCAGCAGCACTCCACTAGCAAATGAGCAGTTCTTC.

V usage is TRBV6-5 and J usage is TRBJ2-7, with 7 bases matching TRBD1. V dropped 0 bases and J dropped 2; count of bases not matched to a gene: 7. This CDR3 region has 16 residues. Germline CDR1 and CDR2: MNHEY and SVGAGI. The CDR3 spells CASSYSGQTPTYEQYF. The DNA for the CDR3 is TGTGCCAGCAGTTACTCGGGACAGACACCGACCTACGAGCAGTACTTC.

The chain has TRBV27 and TRBJ2-4; unclear D gene. Trimming cost V 0 bases and J 0 bases, with 12 bases left between them. The CDR3 contains 17 residues. Germline V lookup: CDR1 MNHEY, CDR2 SMNVEV (reference sequence). The CDR3 coding sequence is TGTGCCAGCAGTTTATCGTCCTACAGCTTAGCCAAAAACATTCAGTACTTC. This gives the protein CASSLSSYSLAKNIQYF.

The rearrangement joins TRBV15 to TRBJ2-7; TRBD1 matches 10 bases. CDR1 and CDR2 (germline): LNHNV, YYDKDF (reference sequence). This CDR3 has 15 residues. With 5 bases clipped from V and 2 bases from J, the junction kept 6 bases outside the gene matches. Here the CDR3 reads CATSPTGGSTYEQYF. In DNA, the CDR3 is TGTGCCACCAGCCCGACAGGGGGCTCAACCTACGAGCAGTACTTC.

The V gene is TRBV15, the J gene TRBJ1-3; D perhaps matches TRBD1 (5 bases). V lost 0 bases and J 7 bases, leaving 13 bases between the germline ends. Germline V CDR1 and CDR2: LNHNV, YYDKDF (reference sequence). CDR3 length: 15 residues. The CDR3 here is CATSRDLSGLNTIYF. The CDR3 bases are TGTGCCACCAGCAGAGATCTCTCAGGGCTGAACACCATATATTTT.

This chain connects TRBV30 to TRBJ2-5, with TRBD2 matching 12 bases. Germline trimming cut 2 bases from V and 4 bases from J; bases unmatched to any gene: 11. This CDR3 is built from 17 residues. From germline, CDR1 is GTSNPN and CDR2 SVGIG (reference sequence). CDR3 in amino acids: CAWSSTSGSWEGETQYF. CDR3 sequence (DNA): TGTGCCTGGAGTTCGACTAGCGGGAGTTGGGAGGGAGAGACCCAGTACTTC.

The chain uses TRBV7-2 and TRBJ2-5; 12 positions match TRBD2. Germline V gives CDR1 SGHTA, CDR2 FQGNSA. With V trimmed by 5 bases and J by 5 bases, 6 bases remained unmatched. CDR3 length equals 15 residues. The CDR3 coding sequence is TGTGCCAGCAGCGCACGGACTAGCGGGATGGAGACCCAGTACTTC. Encoded protein: CASSARTSGMETQYF.

The chain has TRBV6-5 and TRBJ1-2; 8 bases are a match to TRBD1. The CDR3 is made up of 12 amino acids. The trim removed 1 base at V and 10 bases at J, leaving 2 bases unmatched. Germline assignment: CDR1 MNHEY and CDR2 SVGAGI. The CDR3 nucleotides read TGTGCCAGCAGTTACTTACAGGGGGACTACACCTTC. It is translated as CASSYLQGDYTF.

This chain joins TRBV5-1 and TRBJ2-3; the match to TRBD2 covers 11 bases. CDR1 is SGHRS and CDR2 is YFSETQ in the germline V gene. The V gene end was trimmed by 4 bases and the J gene end by 3 bases; junction bases not matched to a gene: 4. The length of the CDR3 is 15 residues. Here the CDR3 reads CASSTLAGGTDTQYF. The CDR3 DNA reads TGCGCCAGCAGCACCCTAGCGGGGGGAACAGATACGCAGTATTTT.

This rearrangement joins TRBV4-1 to TRBJ1-6, with TRBD1 matching over 7 bases. With 1 base clipped from V and 6 bases from J, the junction kept 3 bases outside the gene matches. The CDR3 length is 15 residues. Germline-derived CDR1 and CDR2 are MGHRA and YSYEKL. CDR3 sequence reads: CASSQAGTVNSPLHF. CDR3 nucleotides: TGCGCCAGCAGCCAAGCCGGGACAGTTAATTCACCCCTCCACTTT.

The chain joins TRBV7-3 to TRBJ2-3, with 11 bases lining up with TRBD2. The germline gives CDR1 SGHTA, CDR2 FQGTGA. The CDR3 runs 18 residues. The trim removed 5 bases at V and 10 bases at J, leaving 20 bases unmatched. The CDR3 protein is CASSGTSGQLGKGVAQYF. CDR3 DNA sequence: TGTGCCAGCAGCGGGACTAGCGGCCAACTTGGGAAGGGAGTTGCGCAGTATTTT.

This chain connects TRBV28 to TRBJ1-5; D remains ambiguous. The CDR3 has 16 residues. Trimming pared 2 bases from V and 0 bases from J, leaving 11 bases between. Germline CDR1 is MDHEN and CDR2 is SYDVKM. The CDR3 protein is CASSLNRRGSNQPQHF. CDR3 DNA: TGTGCCAGCAGTTTAAACCGACGGGGTAGCAATCAGCCCCAGCATTTT.

The chain recombines TRBV29-1 with TRBJ2-1, with TRBD2 matching 7 bases. This CDR3 contains 14 residues. The germline CDR1 and CDR2 sequences are SQVTM and ANQGSEA. Germline trimming cut 6 bases from V and 7 bases from J; bases unmatched to any gene: 12. The CDR3 sequence: CSVQTRGDGNEQFF. In nucleotides, the CDR3 is TGCAGCGTCCAAACTCGGGGGGATGGGAATGAGCAGTTCTTC.

This chain uses TRBV6-1 with TRBJ2-1; 14 bases align to TRBD2. CDR3 length equals 17 residues. With 4 bases clipped from V and 4 bases from J, the junction kept 6 bases outside the gene matches. Germline-derived CDR1 and CDR2 are MNHNS and SASEGT. As DNA, the CDR3 is TGTGCCAGCAGTGTTAGGACTAGCGGGGGGTCGTACAATGAGCAGTTCTTC. It is translated as CASSVRTSGGSYNEQFF.

This clone was seen only a few times. V and J are TRBV30 and TRBJ2-2; TRBD2 matches at 11 bases. V gave up 4 bases and J gave up 2 bases; unmatched junction bases: 6. The CDR3 is 16 residues long. Germline V gene data show CDR1 as GTSNPN and CDR2 as SVGIG (reference sequence). DNA for the CDR3: TGTGCCTGGACCGCTAGCGGGAGGTTCAACACCGGGGAGCTGTTTTTT. Translated, it gives CAWTASGRFNTGELFF.

The chain couples TRBV18 to TRBJ2-2; 8 nucleotides align to TRBD1. The length of the CDR3 is 16 residues. The V gene's germline CDR1 is KGHSH and CDR2 LQKENI. Trimming removed 3 bases from V and 5 bases from J; junction bases left unmatched: 8. The CDR3: CASSPRSGQATGELFF. In DNA form, the CDR3 reads TGTGCCAGCTCACCCCGCTCGGGACAGGCGACCGGGGAGCTGTTTTTT.